At least ten counts were recorded for the clone carrying this T cell receptor beta chain. What it binds is unknown. Time point defined: persistent/refractory GD, antithyroid drugs over 5 years with positive TRAb. The TCR library was made from RNA extracted from PBMCs. American Thyroid Association guidelines were used to diagnose Graves' disease. Patients of an endocrinology department in Xi'an, China, were included. This specimen belongs to a study of regulatory T cells in long-lasting Graves disease. Combining iRepertoire HTBI primers with Arm-PCR of CDR3 regions, the authors built TCR beta libraries. Authors' processing steps: Throughout the samples, researchers identified roughly 59 TRBV and 12 to 15 TRBJ segments. TCRdb re-called the multiplex PCR reads with MiXCR, one entry per CDR3 protein. The V and J calls shown here were made by TCRdb, not taken from the authors' results. Of 500,000 to 700,000 distinct CDR3 sequences listed, 30% are singletons.

Study results and caveats: Persistent cases favored TRBV28, TRBJ1-2 and TRBJ2-5.

Trimming took off 5 bases at V and 5 bases at J, with 9 bases between the two ends. This CDR3 has 12 residues. The TCR was taken from a female donor with Graves disease. Sequenced material: peripheral blood mononuclear cells (PBMCs), taken when the disease was refractory, from a patient treated with antithyroid drugs. The chain couples TRBV12-3 or TRBV12-4 to TRBJ2-5; D not resolved. CDR3 amino acids: CASSPVVETQYF. Written as DNA, the CDR3 is TGTGCCAGCAGTCCCGTCGTCGAGACCCAGTACTTC.